The 7 T cell receptor beta chains listed next were all sequenced from one sample in a study of cytomegalovirus exposure and HLA in healthy donors. PCR involved 60 Vbeta and 13 Jbeta primers. TCRdb's copy holds only in-frame clones and misses some; the assay was immunoSEQ multiplex PCR. The data hold over 150,000 clones, with 80% to 90% observed a single time. The material sequenced was PBMCs. These receptor sequences come from a girl aged 5 to 17 in good health and CMV-seropositive.

The chain has TRBV7-2 and TRBJ2-7, with 7 nucleotides matching TRBD1. The CDR3 totals 14 residues. In germline, CDR1 is SGHTA, CDR2 FQGNSA. J lost 6 bases, V lost 5 bases, and 10 bases had no gene match. The CDR3, as DNA: TGTGCCAGCAGCCTTACCCTGACAGGGTTCGAGCAGTACTTC. It yields the protein CASSLTLTGFEQYF. The full variable domain, in which reference TRBV7-2 and TRBJ2-7 provide the parts outside the CDR3, is GAGVSQSPSNKVTEKGKDVELRCDPISGHTALYWYRQSLGQGLEFLIYFQGNSAPDKSGLPSDRFSAERTGGSVSTLTIQRTQQEDSAVYLCASSLTLTGFEQYFGPGTRLTVT.

The rearrangement uses TRBV7-2 and TRBJ2-3; 7 bases are a match to TRBD2. Trimming removed 5 bases from V and 0 bases from J; junction bases left unmatched: 5. Germline CDR1 and CDR2: SGHTA and FQGNSA. The CDR3 is made up of 15 amino acids. CDR3 amino acids: CASSRDYLSTDTQYF. For the CDR3, the DNA is TGTGCCAGCAGCCGGGACTACCTTAGCACAGATACGCAGTATTTT. Using reference TRBV7-2 and TRBJ2-3 for the parts outside the CDR3, the full variable domain is GAGVSQSPSNKVTEKGKDVELRCDPISGHTALYWYRQSLGQGLEFLIYFQGNSAPDKSGLPSDRFSAERTGGSVSTLTIQRTQQEDSAVYLCASSRDYLSTDTQYFGPGTRLTVL.

The J gene is TRBJ2-7, the V gene TRBV5-1; TRBD2 aligns across 13 bases. In germline, CDR1 is SGHRS, CDR2 YFSETQ. The CDR3 contains 16 residues. The J segment lost 6 bases and the V segment lost 2 bases, leaving 8 bases of the junction unmatched. CDR3 sequence: CASSFTSGGAEREQYF. The CDR3 DNA sequence: TGCGCCAGCAGCTTTACTAGCGGGGGGGCTGAGCGCGAGCAGTACTTC. Drawing the rest from reference TRBV5-1 and TRBJ2-7, the complete variable domain is KAGVTQTPRYLIKTRGQQVTLSCSPISGHRSVSWYQQTPGQGLQFLFEYFSETQRNKGNFPGRFSGRQFSNSRSEMNVSTLELGDSALYLCASSFTSGGAEREQYFGPGTRLTVT.

The rearrangement links TRBV6-6 to TRBJ1-2; TRBD1 might be the D (6 bases). From germline, CDR1 is MNHNY and CDR2 SVGAGI (reference sequence). V was cut by 6 bases and J by 4 bases, with 15 bases left in between. This CDR3 region has 14 residues. CDR3 sequence reads: CASRNSGDTYGYTF. CDR3 sequence (DNA): TGTGCCAGCAGGAACTCAGGGGATACCTATGGCTACACCTTC.

The V call is TRBV2, the J call TRBJ1-5; TRBD1 matches 7 bases. This CDR3 spans 14 amino acids. The junction had 6 bases not matched to a gene; V was cut back by 6 bases and J by 4 bases. CDR1 and CDR2 (germline): SNHLY, FYNNEI. The CDR3 region has the DNA TGTGCCAGCAGGACGGACAGGTCTAATCAGCCCCAGCATTTT. Amino acid sequence: CASRTDRSNQPQHF.

The chain is built from TRBV13 and TRBJ1-2; TRBD1 agrees at 8 bases. The germline CDR1 and CDR2 sequences are PRHDT and FYEKMQ (reference sequence). The junction had 4 bases not matched to a gene; V was cut back by 6 bases and J by 4 bases. The length of the CDR3 is 13 residues. The CDR3 here is CASRRQGTYGYTF. The CDR3 nucleotides are TGTGCCAGCAGGCGACAGGGGACCTATGGCTACACCTTC.

The rearrangement joins TRBV29-1 to TRBJ2-1, with 10 bases matching TRBD1. The CDR3 covers 14 residues. V gave up 8 bases and J gave up 8 bases; unmatched junction bases: 12. Germline lookup yields CDR1 SQVTM and CDR2 ANQGSEA. CDR3 sequence reads: CSFRQGAEIDEQFF. The CDR3 DNA reads TGCAGCTTCCGACAGGGGGCAGAGATCGATGAGCAGTTCTTC.